This record looks at one T cell receptor (beta chain) sequence and its context. The germline V gene encodes CDR1 SSHAT and CDR2 FNYEAQ (reference sequence). CDR3 length: 14 residues. V was pared by 0 bases and J by 7 bases, with 10 bases between. This specimen belongs to a study of a mutant IDH1 vaccine in newly diagnosed glioma. Study at large: Sex among treated patients split 62.5% male, roughly 40% female; mean age was approximately 38 years.

Time point specified: baseline, week 1 (first vaccination visit). The treatment: pre-vaccination baseline after standard-of-care therapy. The donors' diagnosis was new WHO grade 3 or 4 astrocytoma that was IDH1-mutant and ATRX-lost. Clones were read by immunoSEQ multiplex PCR, and TCRdb kept only the in-frame ones, dropping some. The sample contains some 67,000 clones, more than 70% of which appear only once. Sequences were derived from peripheral blood mononuclear cells (PBMCs), sampled from a glioma patient treated with radiotherapy, temozolomide or both. This TCR was recovered from a young woman with glioma. Some clones in this sample may be carry-over from other donors' samples. This chain joins TRBV7-7 and TRBJ2-1; D may correspond to TRBD1 or TRBD2 (5 bases each). The CDR3 nucleotides are TGTGCCAGCAGCTTAGCGGGGCGCGGGAATGAGCAGTTCTTC. Encoded protein: CASSLAGRGNEQFF. The full variable domain, completed using reference TRBV7-7 and TRBJ2-1, is GAGVSQSPRYKVTKRGQDVTLRCDPISSHATLYWYQQALGQGPEFLTYFNYEAQPDKSGLPSDRFSAERPEGSISTLTIQRTEQRDSAMYRCASSLAGRGNEQFFGPGTRLTVL.